This T cell receptor beta chain was profiled in a study of OX40 agonist ivuxolimab in advanced cancers. Study information: Patients with prior anti-PD-1, anti-PD-L1 or anti-CTLA-4 therapy were eligible; less than 50% had some.

This table comes from immunoSEQ multiplex PCR, and its TCRdb copy is limited to in-frame clones, with some not included. The table includes 80,000 to 100,000 clones, about nine tenths detected once. Germline V lookup: CDR1 SGHTA, CDR2 FQGNSA. Trimming took 1 base from V and 7 from J, leaving 8 bases between them. The CDR3 consists of 13 residues. The sample was CD4+ or CD8+ T cells sorted from blood, taken in a trial of the OX40 agonist ivuxolimab. This chain uses TRBV7-2 with TRBJ2-1; maybe TRBD1 (5 bases). The TCR was taken from an adult with an advanced solid tumor such as melanoma, head and neck, liver or kidney cancer. The CDR3, as DNA: TGTGCCAGCAGCTTAGAGGGGCTTAATGAGCAGTTCTTC. Translation gives CASSLEGLNEQFF.